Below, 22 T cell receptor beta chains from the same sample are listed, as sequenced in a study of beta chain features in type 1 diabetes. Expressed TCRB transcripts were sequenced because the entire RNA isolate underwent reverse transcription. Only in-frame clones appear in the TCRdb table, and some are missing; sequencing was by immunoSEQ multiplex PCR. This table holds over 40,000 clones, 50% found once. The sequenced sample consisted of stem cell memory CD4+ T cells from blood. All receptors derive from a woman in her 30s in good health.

CDR3 region: CATRPQGQQYQPQHF. DNA of the CDR3: TGTGCCACCCGACCACAGGGCCAGCAGTATCAGCCCCAGCATTTT. V is TRBV27 and J is TRBJ1-5; D possibly corresponds to TRBD1 (6 bases). The V and J ends lost 10 bases and 5 bases respectively, with 21 bases between them. Per germline, CDR1 MNHEY and CDR2 SMNVEV (reference sequence). The CDR3 length is 15 residues.

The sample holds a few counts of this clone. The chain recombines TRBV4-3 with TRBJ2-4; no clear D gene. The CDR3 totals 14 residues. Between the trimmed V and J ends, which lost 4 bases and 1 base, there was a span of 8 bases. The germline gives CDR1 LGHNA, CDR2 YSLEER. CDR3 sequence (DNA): TGCGCCAGCAGCCCCTCCGAGGCCAAAAACATTCAGTACTTC. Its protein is CASSPSEAKNIQYF.

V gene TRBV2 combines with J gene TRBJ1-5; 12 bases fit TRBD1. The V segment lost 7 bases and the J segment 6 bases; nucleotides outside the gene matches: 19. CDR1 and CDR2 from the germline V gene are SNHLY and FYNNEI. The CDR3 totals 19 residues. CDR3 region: CASTPQPGQGARLRQPQHF. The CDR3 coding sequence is TGTGCCAGCACTCCACAACCGGGACAGGGGGCGAGACTACGTCAGCCCCAGCATTTT.

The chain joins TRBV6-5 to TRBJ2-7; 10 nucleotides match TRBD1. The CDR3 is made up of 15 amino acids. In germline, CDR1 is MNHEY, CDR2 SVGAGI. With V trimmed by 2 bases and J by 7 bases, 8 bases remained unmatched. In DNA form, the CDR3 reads TGTGCCAGCAGTTACATGGGACAGGGGATTCTTGAGCAGTACTTC. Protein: CASSYMGQGILEQYF.

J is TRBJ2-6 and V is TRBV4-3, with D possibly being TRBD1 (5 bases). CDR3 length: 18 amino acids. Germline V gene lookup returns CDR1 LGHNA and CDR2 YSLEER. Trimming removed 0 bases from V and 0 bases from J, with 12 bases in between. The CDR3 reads CASSQDLGVNSGANVLTF. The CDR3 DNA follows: TGCGCCAGCAGCCAAGATTTAGGGGTCAACTCTGGGGCCAACGTCCTGACTTTC.

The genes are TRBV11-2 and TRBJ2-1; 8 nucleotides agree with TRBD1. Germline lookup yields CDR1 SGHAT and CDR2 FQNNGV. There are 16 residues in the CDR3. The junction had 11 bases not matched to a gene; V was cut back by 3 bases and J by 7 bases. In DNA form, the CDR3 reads TGTGCCAGCAGCTTCCCCGGGACAGGTGCTGGTAATGAGCAGTTCTTC. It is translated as CASSFPGTGAGNEQFF.

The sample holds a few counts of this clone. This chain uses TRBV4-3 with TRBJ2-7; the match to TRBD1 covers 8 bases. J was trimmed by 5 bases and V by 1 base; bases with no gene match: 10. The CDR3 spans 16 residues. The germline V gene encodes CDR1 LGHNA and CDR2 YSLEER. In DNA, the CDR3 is TGCGCCAGCAGCCAAGGGGCCGGGACAGGTTCCCACGAGCAGTACTTC. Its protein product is CASSQGAGTGSHEQYF.

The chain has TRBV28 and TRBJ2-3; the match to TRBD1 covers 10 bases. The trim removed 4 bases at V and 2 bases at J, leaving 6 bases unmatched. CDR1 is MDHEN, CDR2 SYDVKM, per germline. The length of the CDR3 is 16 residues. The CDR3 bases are TGTGCCAGCAGTTCCCCGGGACAGGGGTTCACAGATACGCAGTATTTT. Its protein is CASSSPGQGFTDTQYF.

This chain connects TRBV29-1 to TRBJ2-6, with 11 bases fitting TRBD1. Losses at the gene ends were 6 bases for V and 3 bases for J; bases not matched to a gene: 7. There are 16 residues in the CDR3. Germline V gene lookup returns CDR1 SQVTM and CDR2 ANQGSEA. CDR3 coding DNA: TGCAGCGTCCAAGGACAGGGGGCGGATGGGGCCAACGTCCTGACTTTC. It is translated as CSVQGQGADGANVLTF.

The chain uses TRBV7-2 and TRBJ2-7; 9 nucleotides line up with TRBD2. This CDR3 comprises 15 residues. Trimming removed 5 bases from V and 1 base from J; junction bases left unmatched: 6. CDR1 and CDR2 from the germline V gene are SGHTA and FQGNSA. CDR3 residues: CASSPTAGGSYEQYF. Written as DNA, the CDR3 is TGTGCCAGCAGCCCCACAGCGGGAGGTTCCTACGAGCAGTACTTC. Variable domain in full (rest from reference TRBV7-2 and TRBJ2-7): GAGVSQSPSNKVTEKGKDVELRCDPISGHTALYWYRQSLGQGLEFLIYFQGNSAPDKSGLPSDRFSAERTGGSVSTLTIQRTQQEDSAVYLCASSPTAGGSYEQYFGPGTRLTVT.

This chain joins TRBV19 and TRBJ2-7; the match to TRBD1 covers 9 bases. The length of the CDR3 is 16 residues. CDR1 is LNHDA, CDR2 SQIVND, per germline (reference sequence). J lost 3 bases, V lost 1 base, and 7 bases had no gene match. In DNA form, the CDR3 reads TGTGCCAGTAGTATAGGAACCGGGACAGGGATCTACGAGCAGTACTTC. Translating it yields CASSIGTGTGIYEQYF.

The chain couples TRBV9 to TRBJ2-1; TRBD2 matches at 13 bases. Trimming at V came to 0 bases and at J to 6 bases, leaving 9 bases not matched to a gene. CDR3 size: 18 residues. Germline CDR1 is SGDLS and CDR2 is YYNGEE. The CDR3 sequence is CASSVALPGLAGVNEQFF. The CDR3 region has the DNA TGTGCCAGCAGCGTAGCCCTTCCTGGACTAGCGGGAGTCAATGAGCAGTTCTTC. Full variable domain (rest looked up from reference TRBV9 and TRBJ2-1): DSGVTQTPKHLITATGQRVTLRCSPRSGDLSVYWYQQSLDQGLQFLIQYYNGEERAKGNILERFSAQQFPDLHSELNLSSLELGDSALYFCASSVALPGLAGVNEQFFGPGTRLTVL.

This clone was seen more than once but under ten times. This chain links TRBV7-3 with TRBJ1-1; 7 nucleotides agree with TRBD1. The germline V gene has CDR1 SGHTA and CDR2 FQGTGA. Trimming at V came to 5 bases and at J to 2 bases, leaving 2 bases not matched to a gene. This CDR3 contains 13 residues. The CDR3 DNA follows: TGTGCCAGCAGCCCAGGGGGAAACACTGAAGCTTTCTTT. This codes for CASSPGGNTEAFF.

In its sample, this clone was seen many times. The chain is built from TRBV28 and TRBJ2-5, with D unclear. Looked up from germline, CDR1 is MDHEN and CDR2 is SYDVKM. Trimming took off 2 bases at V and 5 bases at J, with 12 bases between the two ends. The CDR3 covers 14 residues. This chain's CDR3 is CASSLPGRPETQYF. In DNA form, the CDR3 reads TGTGCCAGCAGTTTACCCGGCAGGCCGGAGACCCAGTACTTC.

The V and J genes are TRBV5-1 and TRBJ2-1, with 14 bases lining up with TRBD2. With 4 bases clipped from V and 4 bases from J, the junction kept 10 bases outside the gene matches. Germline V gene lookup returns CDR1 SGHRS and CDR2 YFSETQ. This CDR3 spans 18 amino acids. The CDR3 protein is CASSTGTSGRQWYNEQFF. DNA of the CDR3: TGCGCCAGCAGCACTGGGACTAGCGGGAGACAGTGGTACAATGAGCAGTTCTTC.

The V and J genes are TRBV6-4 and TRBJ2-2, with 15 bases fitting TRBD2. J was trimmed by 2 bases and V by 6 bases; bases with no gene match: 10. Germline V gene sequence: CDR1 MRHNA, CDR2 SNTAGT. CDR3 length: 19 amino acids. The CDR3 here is CASSPTGTSGRKNTGELFF. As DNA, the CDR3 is TGTGCCAGCAGCCCTACCGGGACTAGCGGGAGGAAAAACACCGGGGAGCTGTTTTTT.

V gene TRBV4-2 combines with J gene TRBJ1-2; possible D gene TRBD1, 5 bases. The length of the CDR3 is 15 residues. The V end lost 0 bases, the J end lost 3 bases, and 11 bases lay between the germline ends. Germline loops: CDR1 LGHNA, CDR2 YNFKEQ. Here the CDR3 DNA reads TGTGCCAGCAGCCAAGACGGGGGTCATGACTATGGCTACACCTTC. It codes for CASSQDGGHDYGYTF.

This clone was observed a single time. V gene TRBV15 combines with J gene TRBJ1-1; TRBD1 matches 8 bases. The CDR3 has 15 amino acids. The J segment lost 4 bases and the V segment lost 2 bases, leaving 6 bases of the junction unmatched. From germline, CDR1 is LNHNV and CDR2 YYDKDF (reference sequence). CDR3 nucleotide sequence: TGTGCCACCAGCAGAAAGACAGGGGTGGTCACTGAAGCTTTCTTT. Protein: CATSRKTGVVTEAFF.

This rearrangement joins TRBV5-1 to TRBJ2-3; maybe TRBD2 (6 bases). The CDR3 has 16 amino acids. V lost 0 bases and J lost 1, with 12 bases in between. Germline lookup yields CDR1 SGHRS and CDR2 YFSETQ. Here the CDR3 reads CASSLDRELGTDTQYF. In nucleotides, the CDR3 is TGCGCCAGCAGCTTGGATCGGGAGTTGGGCACAGATACGCAGTATTTT.

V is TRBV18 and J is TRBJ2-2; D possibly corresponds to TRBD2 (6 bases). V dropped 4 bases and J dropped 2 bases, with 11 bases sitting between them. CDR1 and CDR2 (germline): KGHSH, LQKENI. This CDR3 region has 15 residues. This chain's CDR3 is CASSRTGVNTGELFF. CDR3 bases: TGTGCCAGCTCACGGACGGGAGTCAACACCGGGGAGCTGTTTTTT.

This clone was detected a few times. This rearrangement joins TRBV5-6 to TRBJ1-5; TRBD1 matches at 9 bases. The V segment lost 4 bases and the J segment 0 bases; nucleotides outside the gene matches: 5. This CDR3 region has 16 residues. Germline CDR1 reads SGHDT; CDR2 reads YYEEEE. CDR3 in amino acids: CASSSRQGVSNQPQHF. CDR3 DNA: TGTGCCAGCAGCAGCCGACAGGGGGTTAGCAATCAGCCCCAGCATTTT.

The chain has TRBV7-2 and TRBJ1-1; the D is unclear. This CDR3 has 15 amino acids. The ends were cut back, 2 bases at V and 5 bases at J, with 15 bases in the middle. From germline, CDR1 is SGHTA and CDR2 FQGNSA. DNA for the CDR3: TGTGCCAGCAGCTTACGGAGAGGCGGCGGTACTGAAGCTTTCTTT. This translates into CASSLRRGGGTEAFF.